What follows are 2 T cell receptor beta chains derived from one specimen sequenced in a study of blood T cell repertoires in COVID-19. Assay: immunoSEQ multiplex PCR; the TCRdb copy retains only in-frame clones and omits some. The profile shows hundreds of thousands of clones, more than 80% of them singletons. Sequencing was carried out using peripheral blood. The receptors here all came from a man aged 35 to 55 with acute or convalescent COVID-19.

The chain couples TRBV7-2 to TRBJ2-6, with D tentatively TRBD2 (7 bases). This CDR3 is built from 16 residues. In germline, CDR1 is SGHTA, CDR2 FQGNSA. Trimming stripped 8 bases from V and 4 bases from J, with 18 bases between. The CDR3 DNA sequence: TGTGCCAGCCGCCGGGGGGCGGGGGCGGGGGCCAACGTCCTGACTTTC. Translation: CASRRGAGAGANVLTF.

The chain is built from TRBV15 and TRBJ2-1, with TRBD2 matching 7 bases. V dropped 0 bases and J dropped 5; count of bases not matched to a gene: 10. The CDR3 is 17 residues long. Germline lookup yields CDR1 LNHNV and CDR2 YYDKDF (reference sequence). This CDR3 reads CATSRDLRRETHNEQFF. Written as DNA, the CDR3 is TGTGCCACCAGCAGAGATCTTAGGCGGGAGACCCACAATGAGCAGTTCTTC.